These 23 T cell receptor beta chains came from one sample sequenced in a study of cytomegalovirus exposure and HLA in healthy donors (dated by TCRdb to 2016 to 2017). Libraries were prepared through the immunoSEQ multiplex PCR assay. For the multiplex PCR, a mixture combining 60 forward primers for TCR Vbeta segments and 13 reverse primers for TCR Jbeta segments was used. TCRdb stores this immuneACCESS table with in-frame sequences only. Part of the clones is absent; in the studies checked, under half of the shortfall reflects unresolved V genes, and no reason is known for the rest. This sample comprises 150,000 to 200,000 clones, around 73% of them detected only once. The ten biggest clones cover 1.4% of the sample. What was sequenced was PBMCs. The source is a male donor in good health and CMV-seronegative.

This clone was seen only once. The chain couples TRBV7-2 to TRBJ2-7; 8 bases align to TRBD2. Per the germline V gene, CDR1 is SGHTA and CDR2 is FQGNSA. This CDR3 region has 15 residues. V shed 3 bases and J 4 bases; nucleotides not matched to a gene: 8. In DNA, the CDR3 is TGTGCCAGCAGCTTCGGGGGGGGGCTCATGTACGAGCAGTACTTC. Protein: CASSFGGGLMYEQYF.

CDR3 in DNA: TGTGCCAGCAGCCGACTAGCGGGAGCGGCAGATACGCAGTATTTT. As protein: CASSRLAGAADTQYF. This chain connects TRBV5-6 to TRBJ2-3; 12 nucleotides match TRBD2. The CDR3 runs 15 residues. Germline CDR1 is SGHDT and CDR2 is YYEEEE. With V trimmed by 4 bases and J by 4 bases, 4 bases remained unmatched.

This clone was counted a few times. J is TRBJ1-1 and V is TRBV4-2; unclear D gene. Trimming removed 0 bases from V and 0 bases from J, with 8 bases in between. Per the germline V gene, CDR1 is LGHNA and CDR2 is YNFKEQ. This CDR3 spans 15 amino acids. In DNA form, the CDR3 reads TGTGCCAGCAGCCAAGATAGCGCGGTGAACACTGAAGCTTTCTTT. It yields the protein CASSQDSAVNTEAFF.

The J gene is TRBJ2-7, the V gene TRBV10-3; D is perhaps TRBD1 (6 bases). Trimming pared 6 bases from V and 2 bases from J, leaving 17 bases between. Germline assignment: CDR1 ENHRY and CDR2 SYGVKD. The CDR3 covers 15 residues. The CDR3 DNA reads TGTGCCATCAGCTCCCCCGGGACACCAACCTACGAGCAGTACTTC. This codes for CAISSPGTPTYEQYF.

The chain's CDR3 is CASSPSGQGRNTIYF. DNA for the CDR3: TGTGCCAGCAGTCCCTCGGGACAGGGAAGAAACACCATATATTTT. The chain combines TRBV28 with TRBJ1-3; TRBD1 matches 9 bases. V lost 5 bases, J lost 5 bases, and 7 bases stayed unmatched. CDR1 is MDHEN, CDR2 SYDVKM, per germline. The CDR3 is 15 amino acids.

This chain connects TRBV7-2 to TRBJ2-7; 9 positions match TRBD2. In germline, CDR1 is SGHTA, CDR2 FQGNSA. CDR3 size: 16 residues. Germline trimming cut 6 bases from V and 4 bases from J; bases unmatched to any gene: 13. The CDR3 sequence is CASRLAGPPQGYEQYF. CDR3 nucleotides: TGTGCCAGCAGGCTAGCGGGACCCCCACAGGGGTACGAGCAGTACTTC.

The rearrangement links TRBV6-6 to TRBJ2-1; no definite D call. CDR3 length: 14 residues. Germline CDR1 reads MNHNY; CDR2 reads SVGAGI (reference sequence). The V end lost 6 bases, the J end lost 4 bases, and 13 bases lay between the germline ends. The CDR3 sequence is CASSPKGEYNEQFF. The CDR3 nucleotides are TGTGCCAGCAGCCCTAAAGGAGAGTACAATGAGCAGTTCTTC.

The CDR3, as DNA: TGCGCCAGCAGCCAAGATGATTTCCGGGAGACCCAGTACTTC. Its protein product is CASSQDDFRETQYF. The gene calls are TRBV4-1 and TRBJ2-5; no firm D call. The CDR3 covers 14 residues. CDR1 is MGHRA and CDR2 is YSYEKL in the germline V gene. Trimming shortened V by 0 bases and J by 5 bases, and 10 bases separated the two germline ends.

In its sample, this clone was seen once. The V call is TRBV18, the J call TRBJ1-4, with D perhaps matching TRBD1 (6 bases). In germline, CDR1 is KGHSH, CDR2 LQKENI. V gave up 9 bases and J gave up 5 bases, with 13 bases separating them. The length of the CDR3 is 13 residues. The CDR3 protein is CASEDSVNEKLFF. For the CDR3, the DNA is TGTGCCAGTGAGGACAGTGTCAATGAAAAACTGTTTTTT.

The chain employs TRBV5-1 and TRBJ2-5; 11 nucleotides line up with TRBD2. This CDR3 region has 16 residues. V dropped 4 bases and J dropped 2; count of bases not matched to a gene: 7. The germline V gene has CDR1 SGHRS and CDR2 YFSETQ. The CDR3 nucleotides read TGCGCCAGCAGCGAGACTAGCGGGGCCCGACAAGAGACCCAGTACTTC. It codes for CASSETSGARQETQYF.

CDR3 nucleotides: TGTGCCAGCAGCCAAGAGACAGGGAACACCGGGGAGCTGTTTTTT. Protein product: CASSQETGNTGELFF. The chain links TRBV4-2 to TRBJ2-2; D perhaps matches TRBD1 (6 bases). The V gene lost 0 bases and the J gene lost 1 base, with 6 bases spanning the gap. Germline CDR1 LGHNA, CDR2 YNFKEQ. The CDR3 is 15 amino acids.

The rearrangement links TRBV5-1 to TRBJ1-4, with D hard to call. In germline, CDR1 is SGHRS, CDR2 YFSETQ. V lost 0 bases and J lost 2, with 14 bases in between. The CDR3 is made up of 17 amino acids. The CDR3 bases are TGCGCCAGCAGCTTGGACTCTACCTCCCCCACTAATGAAAAACTGTTTTTT. It specifies CASSLDSTSPTNEKLFF.

The J gene is TRBJ2-2, the V gene TRBV7-8, with unresolved D. V lost 1 base to trimming and J lost 4 bases, with 13 bases between them. Germline assignment: CDR1 SGHVS and CDR2 FQNEAQ. CDR3 size: 16 residues. CDR3 amino acids: CASSLVVANPTGELFF. The CDR3 nucleotides read TGTGCCAGCAGCTTAGTGGTGGCAAACCCCACCGGGGAGCTGTTTTTT.

The V and J genes are TRBV6-1 and TRBJ2-3; 10 nucleotides agree with TRBD1. CDR1 and CDR2 from the germline V gene are MNHNS and SASEGT. Losses at the gene ends were 5 bases for V and 4 bases for J; bases not matched to a gene: 3. The CDR3 consists of 14 residues. The CDR3 DNA reads TGTGCCAGCAGTCGGGACAGGGGCCCAGATACGCAGTATTTT. It is translated as CASSRDRGPDTQYF.

This chain connects TRBV5-8 to TRBJ2-2; D is unclear. The CDR3 is made up of 13 amino acids. The germline gives CDR1 SGHTS, CDR2 YDEGEE. V lost 6 bases and J lost 7, with 13 bases in between. The CDR3 nucleotides are TGTGCCAGCACCCCCTCCTCGGGCGGGGAGCTGTTTTTT. Translating gives CASTPSSGGELFF.

The chain couples TRBV19 to TRBJ1-5, with a weak D call TRBD1 (5 bases). Trimming left V 4 bases short and J 2 bases short, with 9 bases between. The CDR3 covers 14 residues. Germline V gene lookup returns CDR1 LNHDA and CDR2 SQIVND (reference sequence). CDR3: CASSSRDRNQPQHF. DNA of the CDR3: TGTGCCAGTAGTAGCAGGGATCGCAATCAGCCCCAGCATTTT. The full variable domain, its missing parts supplied by reference TRBV19 and TRBJ1-5, is DGGITQSPKYLFRKEGQNVTLSCEQNLNHDAMYWYRQDPGQGLRLIYYSQIVNDFQKGDIAEGYSVSREKKESFPLTVTSAQKNPTAFYLCASSSRDRNQPQHFGDGTRLSIL.

V gene TRBV19 combines with J gene TRBJ1-5; 8 bases align to TRBD1. CDR1 LNHDA and CDR2 SQIVND come from the germline V gene (reference sequence). CDR3 length equals 15 residues. J lost 4 bases, V lost 4 bases, and 6 bases had no gene match. CDR3 sequence (DNA): TGTGCCAGTAGTACCGCCGACAGGGGTAATCAGCCCCAGCATTTT. Its protein is CASSTADRGNQPQHF.

The chain employs TRBV11-2 and TRBJ2-5; unclear D gene. Looked up from germline, CDR1 is SGHAT and CDR2 is FQNNGV. V was cut by 5 bases and J by 5 bases, with 18 bases left in between. The CDR3 runs 15 residues. CDR3 region: CASSRMLNPAETQYF. CDR3 coding DNA: TGTGCCAGCAGCCGAATGCTAAATCCCGCGGAGACCCAGTACTTC.

This clone was found a few times. CDR3 nucleotides: TGCAGCGTTGCCCGTAATCGGAACACTGAAGCTTTCTTT. This codes for CSVARNRNTEAFF. The J gene is TRBJ1-1, the V gene TRBV29-1; D call uncertain. Germline values: CDR1 SQVTM, CDR2 ANQGSEA. V was pared by 4 bases and J by 1 base, with 10 bases between. The CDR3 contains 13 residues. The whole variable domain, filled in from reference TRBV29-1 and TRBJ1-1, reads SAVISQKPSRDICQRGTSLTIQCQVDSQVTMMFWYRQQPGQSLTLIATANQGSEATYESGFVIDKFPISRPNLTFSTLTVSNMSPEDSSIYLCSVARNRNTEAFFGQGTRLTVV.

This chain uses TRBV29-1 with TRBJ2-7; D perhaps matches TRBD1 (6 bases). The CDR3 sequence is 15 residues long. V was trimmed by 5 bases and J by 2 bases, leaving 19 bases between them. Looked up from germline, CDR1 is SQVTM and CDR2 is ANQGSEA. The CDR3, as DNA: TGCAGCGTTTCCCACCGTGGCAGGGGAACCTACGAGCAGTACTTC. Translated: CSVSHRGRGTYEQYF.

This clone turned up a few times. This chain joins TRBV7-9 and TRBJ2-3; 9 bases line up with TRBD2. CDR1 is SEHNR, CDR2 FQNEAQ, per germline (reference sequence). The CDR3 contains 16 residues. V lost 2 bases and J lost 5; bases outside the gene matches: 8. The CDR3 region has the DNA TGTGCCAGCAGCTTAACGGCGGGAGGGCGCTTAGATACGCAGTATTTT. Amino acid sequence: CASSLTAGGRLDTQYF.

The V call is TRBV6-5, the J call TRBJ2-1, with D possibly being TRBD1 (7 bases). Deletions cut 6 bases from V and 4 bases from J, with 10 bases between. The germline V gene has CDR1 MNHEY and CDR2 SVGAGI. This CDR3 contains 13 residues. The CDR3 is CASRAGQYNEQFF. CDR3 sequence (DNA): TGTGCCAGCAGGGCGGGACAGTACAATGAGCAGTTCTTC.

This clone has just a few counts. V is TRBV5-4 and J is TRBJ1-1; the D gene is possibly TRBD1 (5 bases). The CDR3 runs 14 residues. V lost 1 base and J lost 4, with 11 bases in between. From germline, CDR1 is SGHNT and CDR2 YYREEE (reference sequence). The CDR3 DNA sequence: TGTGCCAGCAGCTTGACAGGATTGGCCACTGAAGCTTTCTTT. It is translated as CASSLTGLATEAFF.